This note documents a single T cell receptor (beta chain) sequence. Germline CDR1 SGDLS, CDR2 YYNGEE. The CDR3 consists of 15 residues. J was trimmed by 5 bases and V by 3 bases; bases with no gene match: 1. The source of the sample is a study of blood T cell repertoires in COVID-19. Sequencing used immunoSEQ multiplex PCR; TCRdb keeps in-frame clones, though not all of them. The repertoire has 130,000 to 150,000 clones, around 90% of them found once; the top ten carry less than 5%. Participants were aged about 18 to 95 years, lived in around 22 US areas, and enrolled virtually. Participant reports of clinical history set cohort assignment.

Source material: PBMCs or T cells enriched from blood (not recorded which). The receptor was isolated from a woman in her thirties or forties who had been exposed to COVID-19. The chain employs TRBV9 and TRBJ2-1, with 14 bases aligning to TRBD2. CDR3 residues: CASSAGLAGDNEQFF. The DNA for the CDR3 is TGTGCCAGCAGCGCGGGACTAGCGGGAGACAATGAGCAGTTCTTC.